The 27 T cell receptor beta chains listed next were all sequenced from one sample in a study of post-analysis software for immune sequencing data. Researchers reported that TCR beta cDNA libraries carried unique molecular identifiers. TCRdb called the PCR reads again in MiXCR, with one record for every CDR3 protein. The sample lists some 450,000 distinct CDR3 sequences, around 40% occurring once. Study observations and caveats: With TRBV5-6, TRBV5-1 and TRBV20-1 included, about five TRBV segments were more frequent in patients than in controls.

These receptors' antigens are unknown. The sequenced material came from blood. These receptors were taken from a girl aged 10 to 17 with multiple sclerosis.

The rearrangement uses TRBV3-1 and TRBJ2-7, with a weak D call TRBD2 (6 bases). CDR1 is LGHDT, CDR2 YNNKEL, per germline (reference sequence). V was trimmed by 0 bases and J by 1 base, leaving 16 bases between them. The CDR3 totals 17 residues. This CDR3 is CASSQDRETVLSYEQYF. In nucleotides, the CDR3 is TGTGCCAGCAGCCAAGATCGGGAGACAGTGCTGTCCTACGAGCAGTACTTC.

J is TRBJ1-4 and V is TRBV10-3, with a tentative D call TRBD1 (5 bases). Germline CDR1 reads ENHRY; CDR2 reads SYGVKD. Trimming stripped 6 bases from V and 0 bases from J, with 8 bases between. The CDR3 covers 14 residues. CDR3 nucleotide sequence: TGTGCCATCAGGGACACAGCAACTAATGAAAAACTGTTTTTT. Translation gives CAIRDTATNEKLFF.

Notes on this clonotype: At one end the junction does not follow the germline gene, possibly because of a read error. The gene calls are TRBV7-7 and TRBJ1-1; D is unresolved. There are 10 residues in the CDR3. Germline V gene sequence: CDR1 SSHAT, CDR2 FNYEAQ (reference sequence). The CDR3 region has the DNA TGTGCTAGCAGACCTCAGCAAGCTTTCTTT. This codes for CASRPQQAFF.

The chain recombines TRBV27 with TRBJ1-5; 8 nucleotides agree with TRBD1. The CDR3 length is 18 residues. The V segment lost 3 bases and the J segment 0 bases; nucleotides outside the gene matches: 10. The germline gives CDR1 MNHEY, CDR2 SMNVEV (reference sequence). The CDR3 DNA sequence: TGTGCCAGCAGTTTCTCAGGGGGCGTTGGTTATAGCAATCAGCCCCAGCATTTT. Translating gives CASSFSGGVGYSNQPQHF.

The chain joins TRBV20-1 to TRBJ2-5, with 12 bases that match TRBD2. The CDR3 is 16 residues long. Germline-derived CDR1 and CDR2 are DFQATT and SNEGSKA (reference sequence). J was trimmed by 5 bases and V by 4 bases; bases with no gene match: 11. In DNA, the CDR3 is TGCAGTGCTACCGGGACTAGCGGGCTAGCACGGGAGACCCAGTACTTC. This encodes CSATGTSGLARETQYF.

This clonotype was detected a few times. This sequence joins TRBV29-1 and TRBJ1-2; D unclear. V was trimmed by 0 bases and J by 6 bases, leaving 11 bases between them. CDR3 length equals 13 residues. Germline V CDR1 and CDR2: SQVTM, ANQGSEA. CDR3 coding DNA: TGCAGCGTTGAAGATAGGAGCGAAGATGGCTACACCTTC. This encodes CSVEDRSEDGYTF.

The chain joins TRBV27 to TRBJ2-7; D is undetermined. Germline loops: CDR1 MNHEY, CDR2 SMNVEV (reference sequence). CDR3 length: 14 amino acids. The V and J ends lost 6 bases and 3 bases respectively, with 15 bases between them. As DNA, the CDR3 is TGTGCCAGCAGCCTAAGTGTAAACTACTACGAGCAGTACTTC. Translating gives CASSLSVNYYEQYF.

The chain uses TRBV19 and TRBJ2-7, with 15 bases fitting TRBD2. The J call could be wrong; TRBJ2-5 is a better fit for the DNA end. The germline V gene has CDR1 LNHDA and CDR2 SQIVND (reference sequence). The CDR3 consists of 17 residues. The CDR3 DNA follows: TGTGCCAGTAGTGGACTAGCGGGAGGGCCGACGATTGGGACCCAGTACTTC. Translation: CASSGLAGGPTIGTQYF.

The rearrangement uses TRBV20-1 and TRBJ2-1; tentative D call: TRBD2 (6 bases). Germline V gives CDR1 DFQATT, CDR2 SNEGSKA (reference sequence). The CDR3 contains 12 residues. Trimming cost V 4 bases and J 7 bases, with 11 bases left between them. As DNA, the CDR3 is TGCAGTGCTAAACTAGCAGAAAATGAGCAGTTCTTC. Translated: CSAKLAENEQFF.

The V gene is TRBV29-1, the J gene TRBJ2-7; the match to TRBD2 covers 9 bases. Germline CDR1 is SQVTM and CDR2 is ANQGSEA. The CDR3 sequence is 17 residues long. Losses at the gene ends were 3 bases for V and 0 bases for J; bases not matched to a gene: 12. The CDR3 loop is CSVEIVFSSGASYEQYF. CDR3 nucleotide sequence: TGCAGCGTTGAGATCGTGTTCTCTAGCGGGGCCTCCTACGAGCAGTACTTC.

The chain is built from TRBV28 and TRBJ2-1; 9 bases align to TRBD1. Trimming at V came to 7 bases and at J to 5 bases, leaving 3 bases not matched to a gene. Germline CDR1 and CDR2: MDHEN and SYDVKM. The CDR3 spans 13 residues. The CDR3 protein is CASTDRGNNEQFF. In DNA form, the CDR3 reads TGTGCCAGCACCGACAGGGGGAACAATGAGCAGTTCTTC.

This chain uses TRBV25-1 with TRBJ2-1; D gene unclear. This CDR3 contains 13 residues. In germline, CDR1 is MGHDK, CDR2 SYGVNS. V was clipped by 3 bases and J by 9 bases, with 12 bases between them. The CDR3 protein is CASSDPNRGEQFF. As DNA, the CDR3 is TGTGCCAGCAGTGACCCAAACCGAGGTGAGCAGTTCTTC.

V is TRBV3-1 and J is TRBJ2-7; 8 bases match TRBD2. The CDR3 consists of 14 residues. Germline V gene data show CDR1 as LGHDT and CDR2 as YNNKEL (reference sequence). V gave up 4 bases and J gave up 4 bases; unmatched junction bases: 6. In DNA, the CDR3 is TGTGCCAGCAGCCCGCCGGGACTAGAATACGAGCAGTACTTC. Translated, it gives CASSPPGLEYEQYF.

The chain combines TRBV28 with TRBJ2-1, with TRBD2 as a possible D gene (7 bases). Trimming pared 5 bases from V and 4 bases from J, leaving 15 bases between. This CDR3 spans 15 amino acids. Looked up from germline, CDR1 is MDHEN and CDR2 is SYDVKM. Here the CDR3 reads CASSPLGGAYNEQFF. In DNA, the CDR3 is TGTGCCAGCAGTCCCCTGGGGGGGGCATACAATGAGCAGTTCTTC.

This clonotype was observed a few times. The V gene is TRBV3-1, the J gene TRBJ1-1; D gene ambiguous. V was pared by 1 base and J by 4 bases, with 10 bases between. The CDR3 loop spans 14 amino acids. The germline V gene encodes CDR1 LGHDT and CDR2 YNNKEL (reference sequence). The DNA of the CDR3 is TGTGCCAGCAGCCAAGTTGGTACTGCCACTGAAGCTTTCTTT. Protein product: CASSQVGTATEAFF.

V and J are TRBV12-3 or TRBV12-4 and TRBJ1-5, with 7 bases fitting TRBD1. V lost 6 bases and J lost 3; bases outside the gene matches: 5. This CDR3 is built from 14 residues. CDR3 nucleotides: TGTGCCAGCAGAGGACAGGCTCTCAATCAGCCCCAGCATTTT. Amino acids: CASRGQALNQPQHF.

This clonotype was observed a few times. The chain carries TRBV11-2 and TRBJ2-1; the D gene is possibly TRBD2 (6 bases). Germline lookup yields CDR1 SGHAT and CDR2 FQNNGV. Trimming took 5 bases from V and 5 from J, leaving 16 bases between them. This CDR3 has 15 amino acids. CDR3 in amino acids: CASSEMGTPNNEQFF. The CDR3 DNA reads as TGTGCCAGCAGCGAGATGGGGACTCCCAACAATGAGCAGTTCTTC.

This clonotype turned up a few times. The CDR3 loop is CASSQGVAGGYNEQFF. The CDR3 nucleotides are TGTGCCAGCAGTCAAGGCGTGGCGGGAGGGTACAATGAGCAGTTCTTC. J is TRBJ2-1 and V is TRBV28, with 9 positions matching TRBD2. The CDR3 is 16 residues long. V dropped 5 bases and J dropped 4; count of bases not matched to a gene: 9. The germline V gene encodes CDR1 MDHEN and CDR2 SYDVKM.

This clonotype has more than one count but fewer than ten. The chain links TRBV6-6 to TRBJ2-1, with 10 bases identical to TRBD2. V was pared by 0 bases and J by 7 bases, with 9 bases of the junction left unmatched. Germline CDR1 MNHNY, CDR2 SVGAGI (reference sequence). This CDR3 contains 17 residues. The CDR3 DNA reads as TGTGCCAGCAGTTACTCGAGGCTAGCGGGAGCGGGAAATGAGCAGTTCTTC. Translation gives CASSYSRLAGAGNEQFF.

This clonotype was recorded a few times. DNA of the CDR3: TGTGCCAGCAGTTTATCCGGGACTAGCGGACCACGCACAGATACGCAGTATTTT. Translation gives CASSLSGTSGPRTDTQYF. The chain joins TRBV28 to TRBJ2-3, with 11 bases identical to TRBD2. Unmatched junction bases numbered 7, after V lost 1 base and J lost 1 base. Germline V gives CDR1 MDHEN, CDR2 SYDVKM. This CDR3 region has 18 residues.

V and J are TRBV3-1 and TRBJ2-1; D is uncertain. Germline CDR1 and CDR2: LGHDT and YNNKEL (reference sequence). V gave up 0 bases and J gave up 7 bases, with 7 bases separating them. CDR3 length equals 13 residues. CDR3 residues: CASSQDPANEQFF. The CDR3 coding sequence is TGTGCCAGCAGCCAAGACCCCGCAAATGAGCAGTTCTTC.

The V gene is TRBV20-1, the J gene TRBJ2-3; TRBD1 matches 10 bases. The CDR3 is 15 amino acids. Trimming at V came to 0 bases and at J to 7 bases, leaving 7 bases not matched to a gene. Germline V lookup: CDR1 DFQATT, CDR2 SNEGSKA (reference sequence). CDR3 sequence reads: CSARDKGQGTYTQYF. The CDR3, as DNA: TGCAGTGCTAGAGATAAGGGACAGGGGACTTATACGCAGTATTTT.

Notes on this clonotype: At one boundary the junction diverges from the germline segment, which might be a read error. The V gene is TRBV6-1, the J gene TRBJ1-2, with D uncertain. CDR1 MNHNS and CDR2 SASEGT come from the germline V gene. This CDR3 has 13 amino acids. The CDR3 is CGSSEVPQYGYTF. CDR3 nucleotides: TGTGGCAGCAGTGAAGTCCCCCAATATGGCTACACCTTC.

The chain combines TRBV7-9 with TRBJ2-3; no firm D call. V lost 0 bases, J lost 0 bases, and 7 bases lay in between. The CDR3 runs to 15 residues. Germline loops: CDR1 SEHNR, CDR2 FQNEAQ (reference sequence). CDR3 in amino acids: CASSLAVSSTDTQYF. In nucleotides, the CDR3 is TGTGCCAGCAGCTTAGCCGTCTCAAGCACAGATACGCAGTATTTT. Full variable domain (missing parts from reference TRBV7-9 and TRBJ2-3): DTGVSQNPRHKITKRGQNVTFRCDPISEHNRLYWYRQTLGQGPEFLTYFQNEAQLEKSRLLSDRFSAERPKGSFSTLEIQRTEQGDSAMYLCASSLAVSSTDTQYFGPGTRLTVL.

This clonotype has more than one count but fewer than ten. V is TRBV10-2 and J is TRBJ2-3; a weak D match, TRBD1 (6 bases). The CDR3 extends over 13 amino acids. Germline CDR1 WSHSY, CDR2 SAAADI. V gave up 6 bases and J gave up 2 bases, with 9 bases separating them. Here the CDR3 reads CASSRGHTDTQYF. In DNA form, the CDR3 reads TGCGCCAGCAGCCGGGGACACACAGATACGCAGTATTTT.

To note about this clonotype: This may be a read error, as it is one base from a much larger clone. This sequence joins TRBV15 and TRBJ2-5, with D tentatively TRBD1 or TRBD2 (6 bases each). CDR3 length: 17 amino acids. Germline CDR1 is LNHNV and CDR2 is YYDKDF (reference sequence). The CDR3 sequence is CTTSREGGGADPETQYF. CDR3 nucleotide sequence: TGTACCACCAGCAGAGAAGGGGGAGGAGCAGATCCAGAGACCCAGTACTTC.

This clonotype has a single count. The V and J genes are TRBV7-3 and TRBJ1-1, with D unclear. The CDR3 covers 13 residues. Germline V CDR1 and CDR2: SGHTA, FQGTGA. V lost 2 bases and J lost 2, with 6 bases in between. The CDR3 is CASSLRINTEAFF. CDR3 in DNA: TGTGCCAGCAGCTTACGCATAAACACTGAAGCTTTCTTT.